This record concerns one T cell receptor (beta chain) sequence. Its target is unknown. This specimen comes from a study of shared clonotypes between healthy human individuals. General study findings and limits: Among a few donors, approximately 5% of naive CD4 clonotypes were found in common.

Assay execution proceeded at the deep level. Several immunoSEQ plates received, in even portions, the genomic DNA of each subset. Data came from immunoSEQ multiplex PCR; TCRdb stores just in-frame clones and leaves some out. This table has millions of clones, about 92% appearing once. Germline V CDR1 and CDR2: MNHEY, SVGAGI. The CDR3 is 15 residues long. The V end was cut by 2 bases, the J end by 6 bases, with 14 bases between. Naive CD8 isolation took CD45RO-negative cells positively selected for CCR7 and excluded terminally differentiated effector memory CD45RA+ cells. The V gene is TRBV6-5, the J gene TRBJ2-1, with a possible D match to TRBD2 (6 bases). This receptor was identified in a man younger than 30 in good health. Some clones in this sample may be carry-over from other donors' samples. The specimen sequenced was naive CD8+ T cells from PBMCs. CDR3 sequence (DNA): TGTGCCAGCAGTTACGTGGCGGGGCCGTCCAATGAGCAGTTCTTC. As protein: CASSYVAGPSNEQFF.